This entry concerns a single T cell receptor beta chain. Antigen: not known. These data belong to a study of tumor and adjacent non-tumor tissue in lung cancer. Points from the study as a whole: In normal lung, the top 100 clones were significantly more dominant than in tumor.

This sample's RNA came from whole unsorted tissue. Distant lung tissue was collected more than 3 cm away from the tumor edge. Between August and November 2014, newly diagnosed, chemotherapy-naive lung cancer patients underwent thoracic surgery in China. TCRbeta libraries were built with three rounds of nested PCR, modified from ARM-PCR. MiXCR, applied by TCRdb to the multiplex PCR reads, yields one record per CDR3 protein. Of about 76,000 distinct CDR3 sequences listed, 65% to 85% are singletons. The sequencing input was distant non-tumor lung tissue. This TCR was recovered from a man aged 55-75 years with non-small cell lung cancer.

CDR3 protein: CATSYCSTGGAPNSPLHF. The CDR3 DNA is TGTGCCACGAGTTACTGTAGCACAGGGGGCGCCCCAAACTCACCCCTCCACTTT. This chain uses TRBV6-5 with TRBJ1-6, with 9 bases lining up with TRBD1. CDR3 length: 18 residues. In germline, CDR1 is MNHEY, CDR2 SVGAGI. V lost 10 bases, J lost 10 bases, and 23 bases stayed unmatched.